This TCR beta chain comes out of a study of cytomegalovirus exposure and HLA in healthy donors. Study as a whole: Previous work identified around 120 million unique TCR beta sequences from around 180 million T cells.

Concerning this clone itself: Its antigen remains unidentified.

Study-level findings and limits: The study flagged some 170 TCR beta chains as cytomegalovirus-associated. Common viral pathogens seemed to be connected with several of the most significant clusters, according to a later analysis.

The PCR was carried out with 60 Vbeta primers and 13 Jbeta primers. Some clones are missing from TCRdb's copy, which holds only in-frame ones; the method was immunoSEQ multiplex PCR. Its clone listing holds just over 200,000 clones. This CDR3 spans 15 amino acids. V was pared by 2 bases and J by 4 bases, with 15 bases between. Per the germline V gene, CDR1 is SGHVS and CDR2 is FNYEAQ. This chain joins TRBV7-6 and TRBJ2-7; a possible D gene is TRBD2 (5 bases). The TCR was taken from a girl aged 2-15 years in good health and CMV-seropositive. Sequenced sample: PBMCs. The CDR3 spells CASSLRSLRDYEQYF. The CDR3 region has the DNA TGTGCCAGCAGCTTAAGGTCCCTGAGGGATTACGAGCAGTACTTC.